This TCR beta chain was captured in a study of cytomegalovirus exposure and HLA in healthy donors. Study outcomes and limitations: Being productive about 90% or about 30% of the time was typical of most TCR beta V segments in an earlier analysis. In vitro confirmation showed a few CMV-associated chains to be CMV antigen specific. TCR beta chains associated with HLA were, in a later analysis, more clonally expanded than equally common others.

Concerning this clone: Its target is unknown.

CDR3 size: 18 residues. The junction had 11 bases not matched to a gene; V was cut back by 0 bases and J by 2 bases. The germline V gene has CDR1 SGHDN and CDR2 FVKESK. The study ran its PCR with 60 Vbeta and 13 Jbeta primers. Measured with immunoSEQ multiplex PCR; TCRdb has only the in-frame clones, and not every one. This sample has about 230,000 clones; approximately 81% occur once, and the top ten carry 1% to 1.5%. This TCR derives from a human donor in good health. The sample taken for sequencing was PBMCs. The J gene is TRBJ1-1, the V gene TRBV14; 8 bases match TRBD1. CDR3 nucleotide sequence: TGTGCCAGCAGCCAAGAGCAGGGGGCTTTTGAAGCCAACACTGAAGCTTTCTTT. Its translation is CASSQEQGAFEANTEAFF.